This TCR beta chain was observed in a study of vaccination and CD4 T cells after COVID-19. Findings and limits, study-wide: Clonotypes reactive to SARS-CoV-2 had a median that went up from roughly 21 to 40, but not significantly.

CDR1 is LNHNV, CDR2 YYDKDF, per germline (reference sequence). V dropped 0 bases and J dropped 4 bases, with 12 bases sitting between them. This CDR3 comprises 15 residues. Treatment in this sample: roughly 11-day PBMC culture with coronavirus spike peptide pools or control peptides (ViraFEST assay). The unexposed donor's CD4+ T cells were collected before the COVID-19 pandemic (2011-2018). An Oncomine TCR Beta short-read assay was used to sequence the DNA from cultured CD4+ T cells. Each CDR3 protein is one row after TCRdb ran MiXCR on the PCR reads. In the table there are several thousand distinct CDR3 sequences, 30% to 45% of which are singletons. A note on this clonotype: The antigen is undetermined.

V is TRBV15 and J is TRBJ1-2; D is unresolved. Sequenced sample: CD4+ T cells from blood, cultured in vitro. The clonotype originates from a human donor in good health. Here the CDR3 reads CATSRDLEQFYGYTF. The CDR3 DNA reads as TGTGCCACCAGCAGAGATCTCGAACAGTTCTATGGCTACACCTTC.